This paragraph reports one T cell receptor beta chain. Antigen: not known. This sample is part of a study of CD8+ T cells in alopecia areata. Points from the study as a whole: Scalp samples also yield sequences of resident alphabeta T cells from normal skin. Scalp and blood samples kept many expanded lesional clones throughout tofacitinib. Links between baseline CD8+ expansion and response need larger treated cohorts. Tofacitinib delivered significant drops in scalp clonality and in expanded CD8+ clones among the top 100.

RNA was isolated and reverse transcribed to cDNA, the sequencing template. Using immunoSEQ multiplex PCR, the repertoire was profiled, and TCRdb retains in-frame clones only, with some absent. Among more than 200,000 clones listed, around 65% were seen once. The treatment denotes: oral pan-JAK inhibitor, 5-10 mg twice daily. The trim removed 0 bases at V and 5 bases at J, leaving 3 bases unmatched. CDR3 length: 15 residues. In germline, CDR1 is LGHNA, CDR2 YSLEER. The sequence was collected from a human donor with alopecia areata. The starting material was CD4+ T cells sorted from blood, obtained at week 4, from a patient treated with tofacitinib. The rearrangement links TRBV4-3 to TRBJ2-5, with 10 bases aligning to TRBD2. In DNA, the CDR3 is TGCGCCAGCAGCCAAGATGTTAGCGGGGGGGAGACCCAGTACTTC. Protein sequence: CASSQDVSGGETQYF.